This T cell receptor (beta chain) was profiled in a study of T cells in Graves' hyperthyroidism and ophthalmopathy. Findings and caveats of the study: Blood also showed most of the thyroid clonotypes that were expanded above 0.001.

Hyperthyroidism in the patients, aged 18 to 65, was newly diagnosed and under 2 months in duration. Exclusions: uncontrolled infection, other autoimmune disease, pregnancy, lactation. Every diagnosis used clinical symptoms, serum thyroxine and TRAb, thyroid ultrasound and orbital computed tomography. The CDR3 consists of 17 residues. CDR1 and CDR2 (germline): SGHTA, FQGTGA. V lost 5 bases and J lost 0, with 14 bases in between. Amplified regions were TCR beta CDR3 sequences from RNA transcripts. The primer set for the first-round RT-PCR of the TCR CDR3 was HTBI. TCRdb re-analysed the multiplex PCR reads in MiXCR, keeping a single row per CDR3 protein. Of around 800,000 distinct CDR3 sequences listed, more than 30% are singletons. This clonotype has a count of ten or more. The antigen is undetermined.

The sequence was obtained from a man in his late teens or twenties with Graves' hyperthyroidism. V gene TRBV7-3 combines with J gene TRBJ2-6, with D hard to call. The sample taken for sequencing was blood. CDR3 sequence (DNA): TGTGCCAGCAGCGCGTACAGCCCCTTCTCTGGGGCCAACGTCCTGACTTTC. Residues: CASSAYSPFSGANVLTF.